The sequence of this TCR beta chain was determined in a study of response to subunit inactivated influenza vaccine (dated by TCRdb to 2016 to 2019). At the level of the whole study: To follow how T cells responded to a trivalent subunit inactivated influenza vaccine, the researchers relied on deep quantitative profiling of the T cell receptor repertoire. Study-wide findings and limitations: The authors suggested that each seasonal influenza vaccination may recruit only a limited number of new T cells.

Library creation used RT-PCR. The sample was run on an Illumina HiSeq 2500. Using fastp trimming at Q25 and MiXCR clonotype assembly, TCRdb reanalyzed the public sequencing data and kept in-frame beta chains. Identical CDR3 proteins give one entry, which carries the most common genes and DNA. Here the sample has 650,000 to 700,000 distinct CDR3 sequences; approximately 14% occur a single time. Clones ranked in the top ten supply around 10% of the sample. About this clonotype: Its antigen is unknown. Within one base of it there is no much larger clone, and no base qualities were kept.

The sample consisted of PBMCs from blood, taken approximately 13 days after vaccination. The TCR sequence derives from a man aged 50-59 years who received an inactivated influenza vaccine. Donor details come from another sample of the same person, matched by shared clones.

The CDR3 reads CAISVEPGYGYTF. The DNA sequence is given as TGTGCCATCAGTGTAGAGCCAGGGTATGGCTACACCTTC. The chain is encoded by TRBV10-3 joined to TRBJ1-2, with TRBD1 perhaps the D gene, on 5 matching bases. As encoded in the germline V gene, CDR1 is ENHRY while CDR2 is SYGVKD. Deletion took 4 bases off V and 5 bases off J, with a span of 11 bases between the germline ends. The CDR3 holds 13 amino acids from the cysteine to the phenylalanine. Only the CDR3 region is kept as DNA, spanning 39 bases read in frame from base 1.